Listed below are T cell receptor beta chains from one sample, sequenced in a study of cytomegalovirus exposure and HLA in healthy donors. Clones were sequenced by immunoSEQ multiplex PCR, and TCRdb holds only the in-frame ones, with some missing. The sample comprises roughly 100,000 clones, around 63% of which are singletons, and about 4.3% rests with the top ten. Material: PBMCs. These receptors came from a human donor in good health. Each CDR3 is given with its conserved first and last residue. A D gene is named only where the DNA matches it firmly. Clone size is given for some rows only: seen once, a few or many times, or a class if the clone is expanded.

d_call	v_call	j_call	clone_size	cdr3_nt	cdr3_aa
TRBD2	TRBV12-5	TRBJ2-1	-	TGTGCTAGTGGTTTCACCGGGACTAGCGGGAGGCCCTCCTACAATGAGCAGTTCTTC	CASGFTGTSGRPSYNEQFF
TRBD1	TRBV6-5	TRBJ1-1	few	TGTGCCAGCACCCAACAGGGGTGGAACACTGAAGCTTTCTTT	CASTQQGWNTEAFF
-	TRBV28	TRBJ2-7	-	TGTGCCAGCAGTTTACGGGGTGCGACGATATACGAGCAGTACTTC	CASSLRGATIYEQYF
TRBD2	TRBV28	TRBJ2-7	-	TGTGCCAGCAGTGTAGCGGGGGACTCCTACGAGCAGTACTTC	CASSVAGDSYEQYF
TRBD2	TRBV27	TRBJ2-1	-	TGTGCCAGCAGTTTCCCCGCCCTAGCGGGAGCCCCCCATGAGCAGTTCTTC	CASSFPALAGAPHEQFF
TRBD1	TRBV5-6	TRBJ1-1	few	TGTGCCAGCAGCCCGGGACAGGGGGCGGTGAGGGCTTTCTTT	CASSPGQGAVRAFF
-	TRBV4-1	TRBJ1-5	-	TGCGCCAGCAGCCATGCGACAGGCCCTACCGCCAATCAGCCCCAGCATTTT	CASSHATGPTANQPQHF
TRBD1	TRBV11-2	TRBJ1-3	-	TGTGCCAGCAGCTTAGATCGTTGGGACAGACGCTTTCTCTCTGGAAACACCATATATTTT	CASSLDRWDRRFLSGNTIYF
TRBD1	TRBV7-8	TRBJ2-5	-	TGTGCCAGCAGCACCTACACAGGGGGCGGGGAAGAGACCCAGTACTTC	CASSTYTGGGEETQYF
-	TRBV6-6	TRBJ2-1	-	TGTGCCAGCAGTCACACGACTGGCTCCAATGAGCAGTTCTTC	CASSHTTGSNEQFF